The 28 T cell receptor beta chains listed next were all sequenced from one sample in a study of T cells in Graves' hyperthyroidism and ophthalmopathy. RNA transcripts gave rise to amplified TCR beta CDR3 regions. The HTBI primer set was used in a first-round RT-PCR of the TCR CDR3. TCRdb fed the multiplex PCR reads into MiXCR, producing one record per CDR3 protein. The data contain 560,000 or so distinct CDR3 sequences, around 20% of them singletons. Sequencing input: blood. The receptors were gathered from a man between 40 and 49 years old with Graves' ophthalmopathy.

Many counts were recorded for this clonotype. The J gene is TRBJ2-5, the V gene TRBV20-1; possible D gene TRBD1, 6 bases. CDR1 and CDR2 (germline): DFQATT, SNEGSKA (reference sequence). CDR3 length equals 15 residues. V lost 1 base, J lost 4 bases, and 16 bases lay in between. In DNA form, the CDR3 reads TGCAGTGCTAGAGGGCCAACAGGGTTACTAGAGACCCAGTACTTC. Translated: CSARGPTGLLETQYF.

In this sample, this clonotype turned up a few times. J is TRBJ2-2 and V is TRBV4-1; no reliable D call. The CDR3 totals 13 residues. CDR1 is MGHRA and CDR2 is YSYEKL in the germline V gene. Trimming stripped 4 bases from V and 4 bases from J, with 7 bases between. The CDR3 reads CASSPRVTGELFF. The DNA for the CDR3 is TGCGCCAGCAGCCCTAGGGTCACCGGGGAGCTGTTTTTT.

This clonotype was picked up a small number of times. The V and J genes are TRBV3-1 and TRBJ1-6, with D unclear. The CDR3 consists of 13 residues. V lost 7 bases and J lost 7, with 11 bases in between. CDR1 LGHDT and CDR2 YNNKEL come from the germline V gene (reference sequence). The CDR3 protein is CASTPDENSPLHF. In nucleotides, the CDR3 is TGTGCCAGCACCCCTGACGAAAATTCACCCCTCCACTTT.

This clonotype was seen repeatedly, ten times or more. The chain uses TRBV12-3 or TRBV12-4 and TRBJ1-2; D is undetermined. The V gene lost 3 bases and the J gene lost 1 base, with 6 bases spanning the gap. The CDR3 sequence is 13 residues long. In nucleotides, the CDR3 is TGTGCCAGCAGTTTGAAGGATAACTATGGCTACACCTTC. Translating it yields CASSLKDNYGYTF.

This clonotype turned up a few times. This rearrangement joins TRBV7-9 to TRBJ2-3; perhaps TRBD2 as D (5 bases). The CDR3 covers 13 residues. From germline, CDR1 is SEHNR and CDR2 FQNEAQ (reference sequence). Trimming removed 7 bases from V and 6 bases from J, with 14 bases in between. CDR3 residues: CASTLLAGDTQYF. The CDR3 DNA reads TGTGCCAGCACCCTACTTGCGGGCGATACGCAGTATTTT.

The V call is TRBV14, the J call TRBJ1-2; D unclear. The CDR3 runs 14 residues. Germline-derived CDR1 and CDR2 are SGHDN and FVKESK. V was cut by 0 bases and J by 4 bases, with 9 bases left in between. The CDR3 loop is CASSQELDVYGYTF. Here the CDR3 DNA reads TGTGCCAGCAGCCAAGAATTGGATGTCTATGGCTACACCTTC.

The J gene is TRBJ2-7, the V gene TRBV7-2; D is perhaps TRBD1 (6 bases). The CDR3 has 16 residues. V shed 5 bases and J shed 4 bases, with 21 bases lying between them. Germline CDR1 is SGHTA and CDR2 is FQGNSA. The chain's CDR3 is CASSLTPAMDSYEQYF. The CDR3 nucleotides read TGTGCCAGCAGCCTAACCCCCGCTATGGACAGTTACGAGCAGTACTTC.

V gene TRBV11-2 combines with J gene TRBJ2-1, with 14 positions matching TRBD2. With 8 bases clipped from V and 2 bases from J, the junction kept 20 bases outside the gene matches. Germline lookup yields CDR1 SGHAT and CDR2 FQNNGV. This CDR3 is 21 amino acids long. This chain's CDR3 is CASGYPPTGTSGSTAYNEQFF. CDR3 nucleotide sequence: TGTGCCAGCGGATACCCCCCTACCGGGACTAGCGGGAGTACGGCCTACAATGAGCAGTTCTTC. The entire variable domain, with the rest obtained from reference TRBV11-2 and TRBJ2-1, is as follows: EAGVAQSPRYKIIEKRQSVAFWCNPISGHATLYWYQQILGQGPKLLIQFQNNGVVDDSQLPKDRFSAERLKGVDSTLKIQPAKLEDSAVYLCASGYPPTGTSGSTAYNEQFFGPGTRLTVL.

This clonotype was detected only a few times. Compared with germline, one end of the junction differs, possibly owing to a read error. This rearrangement joins TRBV18 to TRBJ1-3; D is possibly TRBD1 (5 bases). The germline V gene has CDR1 KGHSH and CDR2 LQKENI. This CDR3 has 16 residues. The CDR3 nucleotides are TGTGCCAGCTCACCACTGGGAACAGGCCCTGGAAACACCACATATTTT. Translation: CASSPLGTGPGNTTYF.

The genes are TRBV11-2 and TRBJ2-2, with 7 bases that match TRBD1. The CDR3 length is 16 residues. Germline values: CDR1 SGHAT, CDR2 FQNNGV. Trimming at V came to 5 bases and at J to 5 bases, leaving 11 bases not matched to a gene. CDR3 coding DNA: TGTGCCAGCAGCCCCGCGAGGGGGCGAGGGACCGGGGAGCTGTTTTTT. This gives the protein CASSPARGRGTGELFF. The full variable domain, rest sourced from reference TRBV11-2 and TRBJ2-2, is EAGVAQSPRYKIIEKRQSVAFWCNPISGHATLYWYQQILGQGPKLLIQFQNNGVVDDSQLPKDRFSAERLKGVDSTLKIQPAKLEDSAVYLCASSPARGRGTGELFFGEGSRLTVL.

This clonotype occurred a few times. V is TRBV3-1 and J is TRBJ1-6; a possible D gene is TRBD1 (6 bases). Germline V CDR1 and CDR2: LGHDT, YNNKEL (reference sequence). V lost 2 bases to trimming and J lost 7 bases, with 21 bases between them. The CDR3 runs 18 residues. CDR3 in DNA: TGTGCCAGCAGCCAATCAGTGGGCAGGGGAAGATTCAATTCACCCCTCCACTTT. Translating gives CASSQSVGRGRFNSPLHF.

The chain links TRBV10-3 to TRBJ2-7; 12 nucleotides match TRBD1. The V segment lost 7 bases and the J segment 0 bases; nucleotides outside the gene matches: 4. CDR3 size: 15 residues. Germline V gene sequence: CDR1 ENHRY, CDR2 SYGVKD. CDR3 in amino acids: CAITEGQGASYEQYF. The CDR3 DNA reads TGTGCCATCACCGAGGGACAGGGGGCCTCCTACGAGCAGTACTTC.

This clonotype was counted at least ten times. The chain links TRBV2 to TRBJ2-5; no firm D call. This CDR3 is 12 amino acids long. Germline V lookup: CDR1 SNHLY, CDR2 FYNNEI. V lost 7 bases and J 5 bases, leaving 11 bases between the germline ends. This CDR3 reads CASTELMETQYF. The DNA for the CDR3 is TGTGCCAGCACCGAGCTAATGGAGACCCAGTACTTC. The full variable domain, rest sourced from reference TRBV2 and TRBJ2-5, is EPEVTQTPSHQVTQMGQEVILRCVPISNHLYFYWYRQILGQKVEFLVSFYNNEISEKSEIFDDQFSVERPDGSNFTLKIRSTKLEDSAMYFCASTELMETQYFGPGTRLLVL.

Points on this clonotype: A read error may account for a junction end that differs from germline. This chain joins TRBV7-6 and TRBJ2-7; possibly TRBD1 for D (6 bases). The CDR3 consists of 17 residues. Germline CDR1 SGHVS, CDR2 FNYEAQ. This CDR3 is CASSFYVRDKKKHEQYF. For the CDR3, the DNA is TGTGCTAGCAGCTTCTATGTCCGGGACAAAAAGAAGCACGAGCAGTACTTC.

The V and J genes are TRBV7-6 and TRBJ2-3; 12 bases map to TRBD2. Germline loops: CDR1 SGHVS, CDR2 FNYEAQ. The ends lost 4 bases at V and 2 bases at J; junction bases unmatched: 4. The CDR3 totals 16 residues. The CDR3 loop is CASSWTSGATTDTQYF. The CDR3 bases are TGTGCCAGCAGCTGGACTAGCGGGGCGACCACAGATACGCAGTATTTT.

The chain recombines TRBV6-1 with TRBJ2-7; 8 nucleotides line up with TRBD1. With 7 bases clipped from V and 6 bases from J, the junction kept 11 bases outside the gene matches. This CDR3 is 14 amino acids long. Germline-derived CDR1 and CDR2 are MNHNS and SASEGT. The CDR3 region is CASKEGQARAEQYF. CDR3 DNA: TGTGCCAGCAAGGAGGGACAGGCGAGGGCCGAGCAGTACTTC.

At least ten counts were recorded for this clonotype. The chain has TRBV3-1 and TRBJ2-3; 7 nucleotides line up with TRBD2. CDR1 is LGHDT and CDR2 is YNNKEL in the germline V gene (reference sequence). There are 14 residues in the CDR3. The J segment lost 5 bases and the V segment lost 4 bases, leaving 6 bases of the junction unmatched. CDR3 protein: CASSRRGVIDTQYF. CDR3 DNA sequence: TGTGCCAGCAGCCGACGGGGGGTGATAGATACGCAGTATTTT.

The V gene is TRBV2, the J gene TRBJ2-2, with TRBD2 as a possible D gene (8 bases). The length of the CDR3 is 18 residues. Trimming removed 6 bases from V and 1 base from J, with 21 bases in between. Germline V gene sequence: CDR1 SNHLY, CDR2 FYNNEI. CDR3 in amino acids: CASSGGGGQSLNTGELFF. The DNA of the CDR3 is TGTGCCAGCAGCGGGGGGGGGGGACAGAGTCTGAACACCGGGGAGCTGTTTTTT.

This clonotype was observed at least ten times. The rearrangement links TRBV11-1 to TRBJ2-1, with D hard to call. V lost 6 bases, J lost 8 bases, and 11 bases lay in between. CDR1 and CDR2 from the germline V gene are SGHAT and FQDESV (reference sequence). CDR3 length equals 12 residues. The CDR3, as DNA: TGTGCCAGCAGTTCGAATCGGCATGAGCAGTTCTTC. Encoded protein: CASSSNRHEQFF.

This chain links TRBV15 with TRBJ2-3; a weak D match, TRBD2 (5 bases). With 0 bases removed from V and 2 bases from J, the gap between germline ends came to 15 bases. Germline V CDR1 and CDR2: LNHNV, YYDKDF (reference sequence). The CDR3 length is 17 residues. The CDR3 region is CATSREGTTIFTDTQYF. CDR3 nucleotide sequence: TGTGCCACCAGCAGAGAGGGCACGACTATATTCACAGATACGCAGTATTTT.

Comment on this clonotype: The junction does not match germline at one end; this may be a read error. V usage is TRBV5-1 and J usage is TRBJ2-7, with 11 bases identical to TRBD2. Germline values: CDR1 SGHRS, CDR2 YFSETQ. The CDR3 totals 15 residues. The CDR3 DNA reads as TGTGCCAGCAGCGAAATAGCGGGAGGGCCAAGCGAGCAGTACTTC. The encoded protein is CASSEIAGGPSEQYF.

This clonotype was counted a few times. V gene TRBV29-1 combines with J gene TRBJ2-3; 7 bases match TRBD2. This CDR3 comprises 15 residues. V gave up 6 bases and J gave up 1 base; unmatched junction bases: 10. CDR1 is SQVTM and CDR2 is ANQGSEA in the germline V gene. The CDR3 DNA sequence: TGCAGCGTCCCCCCGGCGGGAGTGGGCACAGATACGCAGTATTTT. It encodes CSVPPAGVGTDTQYF.

DNA for the CDR3: TGTGCCAGCAGCTTGGTCGAGGTTTATGGCTACACCTTC. Amino acid sequence: CASSLVEVYGYTF. The chain has TRBV7-2 and TRBJ1-2; D remains ambiguous. The CDR3 consists of 13 residues. The germline gives CDR1 SGHTA, CDR2 FQGNSA. V was cut by 3 bases and J by 5 bases, with 10 bases left in between. The full variable domain, its missing parts supplied by reference TRBV7-2 and TRBJ1-2, is GAGVSQSPSNKVTEKGKDVELRCDPISGHTALYWYRQSLGQGLEFLIYFQGNSAPDKSGLPSDRFSAERTGGSVSTLTIQRTQQEDSAVYLCASSLVEVYGYTFGSGTRLTVV.

This clonotype was observed at least ten times. This chain uses TRBV6-1 with TRBJ2-7, with D perhaps matching TRBD1 (5 bases). The V gene's germline CDR1 is MNHNS and CDR2 SASEGT. The CDR3 is made up of 11 amino acids. The V gene lost 11 bases and the J gene lost 2 bases, with 10 bases spanning the gap. The CDR3 DNA sequence: TGTGCCGCTAAGGGGACCTACGAGCAGTACTTC. Encoded protein: CAAKGTYEQYF.

This clonotype was observed at least ten times. The V and J genes are TRBV20-1 and TRBJ1-1; 7 bases line up with TRBD1. CDR3 length equals 14 residues. Germline V gene data show CDR1 as DFQATT and CDR2 as SNEGSKA (reference sequence). Unmatched junction bases numbered 8, after V lost 6 bases and J lost 1 base. CDR3 DNA: TGCAGTGCACGGACAGGCCTTGCGAACACTGAAGCTTTCTTT. Amino acids: CSARTGLANTEAFF.

A few counts support this clonotype. The CDR3 nucleotides are TGCAGTGCTATGGGACTAGCAGTCTACGAGCAGTACTTC. Translating it yields CSAMGLAVYEQYF. This sequence joins TRBV20-1 and TRBJ2-7, with 9 bases lining up with TRBD2. Trimming took 4 bases from V and 3 from J; bases not matched to a gene: 4. Germline V gene lookup returns CDR1 DFQATT and CDR2 SNEGSKA (reference sequence). The CDR3 is made up of 13 amino acids.

The rearrangement joins TRBV6-1 to TRBJ1-2; 7 nucleotides agree with TRBD1. The CDR3 is 16 residues long. V trimming: 5 bases; J trimming: 3 bases; junction bases outside the gene matches: 12. CDR1 and CDR2 (germline): MNHNS, SASEGT. The CDR3 protein is CASSSPRGQPYYGYTF. CDR3 coding DNA: TGTGCCAGCAGTTCGCCAAGGGGACAGCCTTACTATGGCTACACCTTC.

This clonotype was detected a few times. The rearrangement links TRBV4-1 to TRBJ2-7; 10 bases match TRBD1. V was clipped by 1 base and J by 3 bases; unmatched bases: 3. The germline V gene has CDR1 MGHRA and CDR2 YSYEKL. CDR3 length: 15 residues. CDR3 sequence (DNA): TGCGCCAGCAGCCAAGTGACAGGGGGCTTCTACGAGCAGTACTTC. It translates to CASSQVTGGFYEQYF.